The clone carrying this TCR beta chain appeared a few times. The data stem from a study of blood T cell repertoires in COVID-19. Sequenced by immunoSEQ multiplex PCR; TCRdb stores in-frame clones only, minus some. The profile shows about 200,000 clones, 70% to 90% of them singletons. The germline V gene has CDR1 SNHLY and CDR2 FYNNEI. Trimming cost V 7 bases and J 5 bases, with 7 bases left between them. This CDR3 region has 11 residues. The origin of this receptor is a human donor in a cohort sampled during active COVID-19. Sample: peripheral blood. The chain carries TRBV2 and TRBJ2-3; no reliable D call. The CDR3 sequence is CASMSVDTQYF. CDR3 DNA sequence: TGTGCCAGCATGAGCGTAGATACGCAGTATTTT.